What follows describes a single TCR beta chain. How the authors handled the data: The assay estimated nucleated cells by amplifying reference gene primers. Here immunoSEQ multiplex PCR was the method, and the copy in TCRdb shows in-frame clones only, minus some. V, J and clone size are those of that table, while D and trimming were read from the DNA. The table lists a few hundred thousand clones, approximately 77% of them singletons, with less than 4% in the top ten. This sample was taken from a study of blood T cell repertoires in COVID-19. The CDR3 loop spans 12 amino acids. V was trimmed by 5 bases and J by 5 bases, leaving 9 bases between them.

The sequence came from a woman aged 18-29 years with acute or convalescent COVID-19. The sequencing input was peripheral blood. This rearrangement joins TRBV12-3 or TRBV12-4 to TRBJ1-1, with D possibly being TRBD1 (6 bases). CDR3 sequence: CASSVGQTEAFF. CDR3 nucleotides: TGTGCCAGCAGTGTTGGACAGACTGAAGCTTTCTTT.